Here is one T cell receptor beta chain with its context. Its antigen is not known. Germline V gene sequence: CDR1 SGHTA, CDR2 FQGNSA. CDR3 size: 12 residues. V shed 2 bases and J shed 10 bases, with 11 bases lying between them. The data derive from a study of identical twins. TCRdb analysed the 5' RACE reads with MiXCR anew, one entry per CDR3 protein. This sample yields roughly 480,000 distinct CDR3 sequences, of which roughly 24% are seen a single time; about 2.7% belongs to the top ten. Study observations and caveats: Zero-insertion analyses might be partly confounded by invariant T cells like MAIT and iNKT.

The same specimen was also included in a second study, on T cells expressing NK-cell markers. This second study notes: Investigators obtained TCR beta repertoires from sorted CD3+CD56+NKG2C+, CD3+CD56+NKG2C- and CD3+CD56-NKG2C+ T cells. Several experiments added an anti-gamma-delta TCR antibody to sort only alpha-beta TCR T cells. Of the CD8+ T cells in five or six donors, roughly 1.0-7.0% belonged to dominant NKG2C+ clonotypes.

The specimen was CD4+ T cells sorted from blood. The rearrangement joins TRBV7-2 to TRBJ1-1; TRBD1 is a possible D gene (5 bases). This receptor was obtained from a woman under 30 in good health. CDR3 amino acids: CASSLMGVGAFF. CDR3 bases: TGTGCCAGCAGCTTAATGGGGGTTGGAGCTTTCTTT. Supplemented by reference TRBV7-2 and TRBJ1-1, the full variable domain reads GAGVSQSPSNKVTEKGKDVELRCDPISGHTALYWYRQSLGQGLEFLIYFQGNSAPDKSGLPSDRFSAERTGGSVSTLTIQRTQQEDSAVYLCASSLMGVGAFFGQGTRLTVV.